Listed below are T cell receptor beta chains from one sample, sequenced in a study of cytomegalovirus exposure and HLA in healthy donors. Profiling relied on immunoSEQ multiplex PCR, and the TCRdb table lists in-frame clones only, not all of them. The sample consists of 200,000 to 250,000 clones, approximately 84% of them appearing once. The source material was PBMCs. The source is a woman in her 40s in good health and CMV-seronegative. Each CDR3 is given with its conserved first and last residue. The D gene is left open where the match is weak. Some rows have no size entry. The others give once, few or many, or a class for an expanded clone.

d_gene: TRBD1
abundance: NA
v_gene: TRBV6-5
j_gene: TRBJ2-7
CDR3aa: CASRPPGTGTYEQYF
CDR3nt: TGTGCCAGCAGGCCCCCCGGGACAGGGACCTACGAGCAGTACTTC

d_gene: NA
abundance: NA
v_gene: TRBV30
j_gene: TRBJ1-6
CDR3aa: CACSQGSKQYSPLHF
CDR3nt: TGTGCCTGCTCACAGGGTTCGAAGCAGTACTCACCCCTCCACTTT

d_gene: TRBD1
abundance: once
v_gene: TRBV30
j_gene: TRBJ1-2
CDR3aa: CAWLWGQGVRGYTF
CDR3nt: TGTGCCTGGCTTTGGGGACAGGGGGTTAGGGGCTACACCTTC

d_gene: NA
abundance: few
v_gene: TRBV5-8
j_gene: TRBJ2-3
CDR3aa: CASSLLVTDTQYF
CDR3nt: TGTGCCAGCAGCCTGCTAGTTACAGATACGCAGTATTTT

d_gene: NA
abundance: NA
v_gene: TRBV6-1
j_gene: TRBJ1-6
CDR3aa: CASSEVAGLGQTPLHF
CDR3nt: TGTGCCAGCAGTGAAGTGGCAGGCCTGGGGCAGACACCCCTCCACTTT

d_gene: TRBD1
abundance: NA
v_gene: TRBV7-9
j_gene: TRBJ2-7
CDR3aa: CASSLKGQGYEQYF
CDR3nt: TGTGCCAGCAGCCTCAAGGGACAGGGCTACGAGCAGTACTTC

d_gene: NA
abundance: NA
v_gene: TRBV6-6
j_gene: TRBJ1-2
CDR3aa: CASSYSPADSYGYTF
CDR3nt: TGTGCCAGCAGTTACTCCCCCGCAGACTCCTATGGCTACACCTTC

d_gene: NA
abundance: NA
v_gene: TRBV5-1
j_gene: TRBJ1-1
CDR3aa: CASSLVSANTEAFF
CDR3nt: TGCGCCAGCAGCTTGGTAAGCGCGAACACTGAAGCTTTCTTT

d_gene: TRBD1
abundance: NA
v_gene: TRBV9
j_gene: TRBJ1-1
CDR3aa: CASTQLPGTVVPEAFF
CDR3nt: TGTGCCAGCACCCAACTCCCCGGGACAGTCGTCCCTGAAGCTTTCTTT

d_gene: NA
abundance: NA
v_gene: TRBV11-2
j_gene: TRBJ1-2
CDR3aa: CASSSGSHYGYTF
CDR3nt: TGTGCCAGCAGCTCGGGGTCCCACTATGGCTACACCTTC

d_gene: NA
abundance: NA
v_gene: TRBV19
j_gene: TRBJ1-2
CDR3aa: CASSIPGGSGYTF
CDR3nt: TGTGCCAGTAGTATTCCGGGGGGATCTGGCTACACCTTC

d_gene: NA
abundance: few
v_gene: TRBV5-1
j_gene: TRBJ1-1
CDR3aa: CASSPTLGRTEAFF
CDR3nt: TGCGCCAGCAGCCCGACATTGGGGCGAACTGAAGCTTTCTTT

d_gene: NA
abundance: NA
v_gene: TRBV7-9
j_gene: TRBJ2-1
CDR3aa: CASSPLDADYNEQFF
CDR3nt: TGTGCCAGCAGCCCCCTTGACGCGGACTACAATGAGCAGTTCTTC

d_gene: NA
abundance: few
v_gene: TRBV2
j_gene: TRBJ1-1
CDR3aa: CASSARENTEAFF
CDR3nt: TGTGCCAGCAGTGCCCGAGAGAACACTGAAGCTTTCTTT

d_gene: NA
abundance: NA
v_gene: TRBV11-2
j_gene: TRBJ1-1
CDR3aa: CASSLEFRQLNTEAFF
CDR3nt: TGTGCCAGCAGCTTAGAGTTTCGACAGCTGAACACTGAAGCTTTCTTT

d_gene: NA
abundance: NA
v_gene: TRBV7-2
j_gene: TRBJ1-4
CDR3aa: CASSLAPRGYNEKLFF
CDR3nt: TGTGCCAGCAGCTTAGCGCCAAGGGGGTATAATGAAAAACTGTTTTTT

d_gene: TRBD1
abundance: NA
v_gene: TRBV7-9
j_gene: TRBJ1-2
CDR3aa: CASSIGTANYGYTF
CDR3nt: TGTGCCAGCAGCATCGGGACAGCTAACTATGGCTACACCTTC

d_gene: TRBD2
abundance: NA
v_gene: TRBV5-1
j_gene: TRBJ2-5
CDR3aa: CASSPGTSGQETQYF
CDR3nt: TGCGCCAGCAGCCCCGGGACTAGCGGACAAGAGACCCAGTACTTC

d_gene: TRBD1
abundance: NA
v_gene: TRBV18
j_gene: TRBJ1-1
CDR3aa: CASSQTGGPGNTEAFF
CDR3nt: TGTGCCAGCTCCCAGACAGGGGGACCGGGGAACACTGAAGCTTTCTTT

d_gene: NA
abundance: NA
v_gene: TRBV4-1
j_gene: TRBJ1-1
CDR3aa: CASSQEGSPNTEAFF
CDR3nt: TGCGCCAGCAGCCAAGAGGGGAGCCCTAACACTGAAGCTTTCTTT